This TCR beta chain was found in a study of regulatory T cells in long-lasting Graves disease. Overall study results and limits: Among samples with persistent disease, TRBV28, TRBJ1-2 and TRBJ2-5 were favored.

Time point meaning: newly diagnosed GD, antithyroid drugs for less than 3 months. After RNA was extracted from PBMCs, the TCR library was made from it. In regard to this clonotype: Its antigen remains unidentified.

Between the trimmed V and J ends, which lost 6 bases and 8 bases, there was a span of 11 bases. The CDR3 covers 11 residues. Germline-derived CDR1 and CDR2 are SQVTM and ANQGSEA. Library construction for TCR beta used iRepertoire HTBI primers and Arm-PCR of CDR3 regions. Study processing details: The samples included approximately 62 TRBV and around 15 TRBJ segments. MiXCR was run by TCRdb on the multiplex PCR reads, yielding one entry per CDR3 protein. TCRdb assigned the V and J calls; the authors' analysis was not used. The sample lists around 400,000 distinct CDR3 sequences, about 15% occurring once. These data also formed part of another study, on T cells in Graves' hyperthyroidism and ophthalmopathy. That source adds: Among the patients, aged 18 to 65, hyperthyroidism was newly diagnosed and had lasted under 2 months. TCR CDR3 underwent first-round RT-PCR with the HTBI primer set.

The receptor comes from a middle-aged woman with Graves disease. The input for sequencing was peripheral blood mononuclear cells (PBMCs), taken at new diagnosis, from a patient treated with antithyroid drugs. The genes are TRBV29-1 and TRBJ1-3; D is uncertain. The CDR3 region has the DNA TGCAGCGTGCTCTTACGAGACACCATATATTTT. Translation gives CSVLLRDTIYF.